This T cell receptor (beta chain) comes out of a study of T cell responses to AZD1222 COVID-19 vaccine. Germline CDR1 MNHNS, CDR2 SASEGT. Trimming took 2 bases from V and 7 from J, leaving 17 bases between them. CDR3 length: 15 residues. Comments on this clone: Antigen unknown.

This table comes from immunoSEQ multiplex PCR, and its TCRdb copy is limited to in-frame clones, with some not included. The sample gives 95,000 to 110,000 clones, 92% of which show up once; 8.5% to 10% is in the top ten. Regarding the study as a whole: Spike-specific TCR depth and breadth grew after two AZD1222 doses. Among vaccine-associated CD4 TCRs, coverage spanned spike, with dominance at 160-218 and 743-854. Clonal diversity may have been underestimated in mostly white British donors.

V and J are TRBV6-1 and TRBJ1-2, with no clear D. The sequence came from an adult who received the AZD1222 COVID-19 vaccine. The sequencing used peripheral blood, collected 28 days after the second AZD1222 dose. The CDR3 spells CASSETQTPGSGYTF. CDR3 coding DNA: TGTGCCAGCAGTGAAACGCAGACCCCGGGTAGTGGCTACACCTTC.